Below are 28 T cell receptor beta chains sequenced from a single sample in a study of blood T cell repertoires in COVID-19. Generated by immunoSEQ multiplex PCR, the TCRdb table keeps only in-frame clones and is missing some. The sample holds roughly 60,000 clones, roughly 85% seen once. The sequencing input was peripheral blood. These TCRs come from a man in his forties with acute or convalescent COVID-19.

The chain joins TRBV11-3 to TRBJ2-3; TRBD2 matches at 12 bases. V lost 5 bases and J lost 3; bases outside the gene matches: 9. CDR3 length equals 17 residues. Germline CDR1 is SGHNT and CDR2 is YENEEA. The CDR3 reads CASSLMALAGGTDTQYF. CDR3 nucleotides: TGTGCCAGCAGCCTAATGGCCCTAGCGGGGGGGACAGATACGCAGTATTTT.

The V and J genes are TRBV6-6 and TRBJ2-1, with D possibly being TRBD1 (5 bases). CDR1 MNHNY and CDR2 SVGAGI come from the germline V gene (reference sequence). V shed 9 bases and J shed 2 bases, with 14 bases lying between them. This CDR3 is 14 amino acids long. CDR3 protein: CASLFQGAYNEQFF. The CDR3 bases are TGTGCCAGTCTATTCCAGGGTGCCTACAATGAGCAGTTCTTC.

The V gene is TRBV7-3, the J gene TRBJ2-2; possible D gene TRBD1, 7 bases. V lost 6 bases and J 5 bases, leaving 13 bases between the germline ends. CDR3 length: 14 residues. The germline gives CDR1 SGHTA, CDR2 FQGTGA. The CDR3 loop reads CASSPSGGTGELFF. DNA of the CDR3: TGTGCCAGCAGTCCCTCAGGGGGGACCGGGGAGCTGTTTTTT. Looking up the rest from reference TRBV7-3 and TRBJ2-2 gives the full variable domain: GAGVSQTPSNKVTEKGKYVELRCDPISGHTALYWYRQSLGQGPEFLIYFQGTGAADDSGLPNDRFFAVRPEGSVSTLKIQRTERGDSAVYLCASSPSGGTGELFFGEGSRLTVL.

CDR3 sequence reads: CASSPRTGEKSPLHF. The CDR3 coding sequence is TGTGCCAGCTCTCCTAGGACAGGGGAGAAGTCACCCCTCCACTTT. The rearrangement joins TRBV18 to TRBJ1-6, with TRBD1 matching over 9 bases. CDR1 is KGHSH and CDR2 is LQKENI in the germline V gene. V lost 6 bases, J lost 10 bases, and 10 bases stayed unmatched. CDR3 length: 15 residues.

The rearrangement joins TRBV2 to TRBJ2-5, with 7 bases lining up with TRBD1. The germline CDR1 and CDR2 sequences are SNHLY and FYNNEI. V was clipped by 11 bases and J by 5 bases; unmatched bases: 8. CDR3 length equals 12 residues. CDR3 sequence reads: CAATYRGETQYF. The CDR3 nucleotides are TGTGCCGCAACCTACAGGGGCGAGACCCAGTACTTC.

This clone was counted once. J is TRBJ1-2 and V is TRBV19; 7 bases are a match to TRBD1. The CDR3 consists of 14 residues. Trimming removed 3 bases from V and 3 bases from J; junction bases left unmatched: 4. CDR1 and CDR2 from the germline V gene are LNHDA and SQIVND (reference sequence). The CDR3 nucleotides read TGTGCCAGTAGTATTAGACAGGGCGACTATGGCTACACCTTC. Encoded protein: CASSIRQGDYGYTF.

The rearrangement uses TRBV5-6 and TRBJ1-1; 11 nucleotides match TRBD1. Germline V gene sequence: CDR1 SGHDT, CDR2 YYEEEE. The CDR3 has 14 residues. The J segment lost 7 bases and the V segment lost 4 bases, leaving 6 bases of the junction unmatched. CDR3 nucleotide sequence: TGTGCCAGCAGCACACCTGGGACAGGGGGTGAAGCTTTCTTT. As protein: CASSTPGTGGEAFF.

A single count supports this clone. The genes are TRBV7-9 and TRBJ2-1; D might be TRBD1 (6 bases). Germline loops: CDR1 SEHNR, CDR2 FQNEAQ (reference sequence). This CDR3 region has 13 residues. Deletions cut 9 bases from V and 7 bases from J, with 16 bases between. The CDR3 DNA reads as TGTGCCAGTCTAGCCATCAGGGGAAATGAGCAGTTCTTC. As protein: CASLAIRGNEQFF. The full variable domain, rest sourced from reference TRBV7-9 and TRBJ2-1, is DTGVSQNPRHKITKRGQNVTFRCDPISEHNRLYWYRQTLGQGPEFLTYFQNEAQLEKSRLLSDRFSAERPKGSFSTLEIQRTEQGDSAMYLCASLAIRGNEQFFGPGTRLTVL.

The chain combines TRBV30 with TRBJ1-2; 7 nucleotides align to TRBD1. This CDR3 comprises 11 residues. Germline CDR1 is GTSNPN and CDR2 is SVGIG (reference sequence). V lost 5 bases, J lost 8 bases, and 5 bases stayed unmatched. The CDR3 is CAWGTARGYTF. CDR3 sequence (DNA): TGTGCCTGGGGGACAGCCAGAGGCTACACCTTC.

The chain combines TRBV7-2 with TRBJ2-6; 8 bases are shared with TRBD1. This CDR3 is 17 amino acids long. Trimming removed 7 bases from V and 2 bases from J; junction bases left unmatched: 10. The germline gives CDR1 SGHTA, CDR2 FQGNSA. CDR3 DNA sequence: TGTGCCAGCATTCGGACAGGGATATGGACTGGGGCCAACGTCCTGACTTTC. This codes for CASIRTGIWTGANVLTF.

This clone was picked up one time. The V call is TRBV3-1 (or the pseudogene TRBV3-2), the J call TRBJ1-1; 8 positions agree with TRBD1. The germline V gene encodes CDR1 LGHDT and CDR2 YNNKEL (reference sequence). CDR3 length: 14 residues. The V segment lost 4 bases and the J segment 6 bases; nucleotides outside the gene matches: 7. CDR3 in amino acids: CASSLGQGVPEAFF. The CDR3 DNA reads as TGTGCCAGCAGCCTCGGACAGGGAGTGCCTGAAGCTTTCTTT.

The gene calls are TRBV6-6 and TRBJ1-3, with D maybe TRBD1 (6 bases). The CDR3 runs 14 residues. Trimming cost V 5 bases and J 0 bases, with 8 bases left between them. Germline lookup yields CDR1 MNHNY and CDR2 SVGAGI (reference sequence). The CDR3 region has the DNA TGTGCCAGCAGTGGGGACATCTCTGGAAACACCATATATTTT. Encoded protein: CASSGDISGNTIYF.

This clone has just a few counts. The DNA for the CDR3 is TGTGCCAGCACCCCTGGGTCGGGTGGAAACACCATATATTTT. Amino acids: CASTPGSGGNTIYF. The V gene is TRBV7-2, the J gene TRBJ1-3; no firm D call. The V and J ends lost 7 bases and 3 bases respectively, with 13 bases between them. CDR3 length: 14 amino acids. Germline values: CDR1 SGHTA, CDR2 FQGNSA.

V is TRBV24-1 and J is TRBJ2-2, with a possible D match to TRBD1 (6 bases). Trimming cost V 2 bases and J 4 bases, with 7 bases left between them. The CDR3 has 14 amino acids. The germline CDR1 and CDR2 sequences are KGHDR and SFDVKD. The CDR3 region is CATSDWTVTGELFF. In DNA, the CDR3 is TGTGCCACCAGTGATTGGACAGTCACCGGGGAGCTGTTTTTT.

V gene TRBV3-1 (or the pseudogene TRBV3-2) combines with J gene TRBJ1-1, with 8 bases that match TRBD1. V shed 4 bases, J shed 2 bases, and the junction held 6 bases outside the gene matches. This CDR3 has 15 residues. The V gene's germline CDR1 is LGHDT and CDR2 YNNKEL (reference sequence). The CDR3 loop is CASSPWTGKNTEAFF. The CDR3 DNA reads TGTGCCAGCAGCCCTTGGACAGGGAAAAACACTGAAGCTTTCTTT.

This chain uses TRBV5-1 with TRBJ2-3, with 7 bases identical to TRBD2. The trim removed 4 bases at V and 6 bases at J, leaving 8 bases unmatched. This CDR3 has 14 residues. Per germline, CDR1 SGHRS and CDR2 YFSETQ. As DNA, the CDR3 is TGCGCCAGCAGCCCTGGACTAGTGGGCGATACGCAGTATTTT. Its protein product is CASSPGLVGDTQYF.

The rearrangement uses TRBV7-7 and TRBJ2-3, with 9 bases fitting TRBD2. Germline-derived CDR1 and CDR2 are SSHAT and FNYEAQ (reference sequence). The CDR3 runs to 14 residues. Unmatched junction bases numbered 3, after V lost 6 bases and J lost 2 bases. The CDR3, as DNA: TGTGCCAGCAGTAGCGGGGGATCCACAGATACGCAGTATTTT. It translates to CASSSGGSTDTQYF.

The rearrangement uses TRBV9 and TRBJ2-1; TRBD2 matches 9 bases. Germline V gives CDR1 SGDLS, CDR2 YYNGEE. The CDR3 totals 15 residues. The V gene end was trimmed by 0 bases and the J gene end by 7 bases; junction bases not matched to a gene: 5. CDR3 in DNA: TGTGCCAGCAGCGTAGTCGGGACTAGCCTTAATGAGCAGTTCTTC. Protein product: CASSVVGTSLNEQFF. Variable domain in full (rest from reference TRBV9 and TRBJ2-1): DSGVTQTPKHLITATGQRVTLRCSPRSGDLSVYWYQQSLDQGLQFLIQYYNGEERAKGNILERFSAQQFPDLHSELNLSSLELGDSALYFCASSVVGTSLNEQFFGPGTRLTVL.

V is TRBV2 and J is TRBJ2-3, with 11 bases aligning to TRBD1. CDR1 SNHLY and CDR2 FYNNEI come from the germline V gene. Losses at the gene ends were 7 bases for V and 3 bases for J; bases not matched to a gene: 6. The CDR3 is made up of 15 amino acids. CDR3 in DNA: TGTGCCAGCATAGATGGGACAGGGGGAACAGATACGCAGTATTTT. Encoded protein: CASIDGTGGTDTQYF. The whole variable domain, filled in from reference TRBV2 and TRBJ2-3, reads EPEVTQTPSHQVTQMGQEVILRCVPISNHLYFYWYRQILGQKVEFLVSFYNNEISEKSEIFDDQFSVERPDGSNFTLKIRSTKLEDSAMYFCASIDGTGGTDTQYFGPGTRLTVL.

This clone was counted a single time. This chain connects TRBV5-6 to TRBJ1-5; D might be TRBD1 (5 bases). The CDR3 runs to 14 residues. Germline CDR1 and CDR2: SGHDT and YYEEEE. Trimming removed 2 bases at V and 4 bases at J, with 10 bases between. CDR3 in amino acids: CASSLGQANQPQHF. Here the CDR3 DNA reads TGTGCCAGCAGCTTAGGACAAGCGAATCAGCCCCAGCATTTT. Full variable domain (missing parts from reference TRBV5-6 and TRBJ1-5): DAGVTQSPTHLIKTRGQQVTLRCSPKSGHDTVSWYQQALGQGPQFIFQYYEEEERQRGNFPDRFSGHQFPNYSSELNVNALLLGDSALYLCASSLGQANQPQHFGDGTRLSIL.

CDR3 sequence (DNA): TGTGCCAGCTCGCCCGCGGGGGGTGGAAACACCATATATTTT. It yields the protein CASSPAGGGNTIYF. The gene calls are TRBV18 and TRBJ1-3, with D perhaps matching TRBD1 (5 bases). Trimming shortened V by 6 bases and J by 3 bases, and 12 bases separated the two germline ends. Germline CDR1 is KGHSH and CDR2 is LQKENI. The CDR3 sequence is 14 residues long. Complete variable domain (other parts from reference TRBV18 and TRBJ1-3): NAGVMQNPRHLVRRRGQEARLRCSPMKGHSHVYWYRQLPEEGLKFMVYLQKENIIDESGMPKERFSAEFPKEGPSILRIQQVVRGDSAAYFCASSPAGGGNTIYFGEGSWLTVV.

This chain connects TRBV4-1 to TRBJ2-7, with 8 bases lining up with TRBD2. The CDR3 sequence is 16 residues long. The V and J ends lost 4 bases and 3 bases, in that order; junction bases with no gene match: 11. Germline-derived CDR1 and CDR2 are MGHRA and YSYEKL. The CDR3 region has the DNA TGCGCCAGCAGCCCCCCTCTAGAGCGGGGGAGCTACGAGCAGTACTTC. As protein: CASSPPLERGSYEQYF.

Worth noting for this clone: This sample includes further DNA sequences coding for the same CDR3. The V call is TRBV5-1, the J call TRBJ1-2; tentative D call: TRBD1 (5 bases). V was shortened by 2 bases and J by 2 bases, with 10 bases between the two germline ends. The V gene's germline CDR1 is SGHRS and CDR2 YFSETQ. CDR3 size: 14 residues. CDR3 sequence (DNA): TGCGCCAGCAGCTTCGGGGGAACAAACTATGGCTACACCTTC. The encoded protein is CASSFGGTNYGYTF.

The chain has TRBV5-5 and TRBJ2-7; possible D gene TRBD1, 6 bases. V was clipped by 2 bases and J by 4 bases, with 10 bases between them. This CDR3 spans 13 amino acids. From germline, CDR1 is SGHKS and CDR2 YYEKEE (reference sequence). The CDR3 is CASSFTQGYEQYF. DNA for the CDR3: TGTGCCAGCAGCTTCACACAGGGTTACGAGCAGTACTTC.

The rearrangement uses TRBV2 and TRBJ1-1; D possibly corresponds to TRBD1 (6 bases). Germline CDR1 is SNHLY and CDR2 is FYNNEI. The CDR3 is made up of 13 amino acids. V lost 4 bases to trimming and J lost 9 bases, with 15 bases between them. DNA of the CDR3: TGTGCCAGCAGTGTGATGTCCGGGACAAAAGCTTTCTTT. Residues: CASSVMSGTKAFF.

This clone was observed a few times. The gene calls are TRBV14 and TRBJ1-4; 7 bases agree with TRBD1. This CDR3 is 13 amino acids long. J lost 4 bases, V lost 9 bases, and 5 bases had no gene match. Germline assignment: CDR1 SGHDN and CDR2 FVKESK. CDR3 sequence: CASRRGLNEKLFF. The CDR3 coding sequence is TGTGCCAGTAGGAGGGGGCTTAATGAAAAACTGTTTTTT. The full variable domain, with the rest looked up from reference TRBV14 and TRBJ1-4, is EAGVTQFPSHSVIEKGQTVTLRCDPISGHDNLYWYRRVMGKEIKFLLHFVKESKQDESGMPNNRFLAERTGGTYSTLKVQPAELEDSGVYFCASRRGLNEKLFFGSGTQLSVL.

The chain joins TRBV9 to TRBJ2-3; 8 bases fit TRBD2. The CDR3 has 15 amino acids. Germline assignment: CDR1 SGDLS and CDR2 YYNGEE. V was clipped by 1 base and J by 1 base; unmatched bases: 2. The CDR3 bases are TGTGCCAGCAGCGTATTTAGCGGGGGCACAGATACGCAGTATTTT. Protein sequence: CASSVFSGGTDTQYF.

This chain links TRBV6-6 with TRBJ2-5, with D tentatively TRBD2 (6 bases). CDR3 size: 16 residues. V shed 0 bases and J shed 5 bases, with 16 bases lying between them. Germline V gene lookup returns CDR1 MNHNY and CDR2 SVGAGI (reference sequence). In DNA form, the CDR3 reads TGTGCCAGCAGTTACTCCCGACCCGCTCGGGGGGAGACCCAGTACTTC. It is translated as CASSYSRPARGETQYF.